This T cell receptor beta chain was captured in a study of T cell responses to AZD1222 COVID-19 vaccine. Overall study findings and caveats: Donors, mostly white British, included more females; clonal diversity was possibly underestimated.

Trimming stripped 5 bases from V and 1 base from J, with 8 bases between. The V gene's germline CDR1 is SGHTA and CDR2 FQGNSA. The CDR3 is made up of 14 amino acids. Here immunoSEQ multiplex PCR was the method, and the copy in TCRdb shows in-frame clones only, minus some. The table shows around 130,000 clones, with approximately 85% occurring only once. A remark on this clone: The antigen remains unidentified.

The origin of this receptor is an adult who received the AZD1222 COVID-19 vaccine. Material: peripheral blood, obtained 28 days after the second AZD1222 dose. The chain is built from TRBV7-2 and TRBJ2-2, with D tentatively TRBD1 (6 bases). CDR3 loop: CASSIQGNTGELFF. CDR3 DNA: TGTGCCAGCAGCATACAGGGGAACACCGGGGAGCTGTTTTTT.